Below, one T cell receptor beta chain is given with its context. There is no known antigen for this receptor. Base qualities are not at hand, and no much larger clone is one base apart. Library preparation was by multiplex PCR. For sequencing, an Illumina HiSeq 4000 was employed. CDR3 regions were amplified by Arm-PCR with iRepertoire HTBI primers to construct TCR beta libraries. PCR products were gel purified before sequencing. On the study's bioinformatics: Gene usage analysis of CDR3 amino acid clonotypes relied on the 62 TRBV and 13 to 15 TRBJ segments identified across samples. Filtered high-quality paired reads were merged into contigs using COPE and FqMerger. BLAST was used to align contigs to the IMGT TRBV, TRBD and TRBJ reference genes, and CDR3 was defined following IMGT. Clonotypes above 0.1% frequency were classified as highly expanded clones. Shannon entropy was used to measure repertoire diversity, and the Gini coefficient was used to measure V-J evenness. Clonotypes shared by more than one individual were considered public. Starting from the raw public reads, TCRdb applied fastp trimming at Q25, assembled clones with MiXCR and retained in-frame beta chains. Rows matching on CDR3 protein sequence are summarized as one entry with the most common DNA and genes. The V and J calls were not made by the authors but by TCRdb's processing. The sample table records some 350,000 distinct CDR3 sequences; 15% to 20% of these occur just once. The ten largest clones represent over 20% of the sample.

This record comes from a study of regulatory T cells in long-lasting Graves disease (dated by TCRdb to about 2021). With regard to the full study: In the newly diagnosed Graves' disease group, patients had been taking antithyroid drugs for less than 3 months. Patients with persistent Graves' disease were compared with patients with newly diagnosed Graves' disease using TCR sequencing and RNA sequencing of peripheral blood. The study took place in China and was registered as a clinical trial. A total of roughly 35 samples underwent TCR sequencing, from 13 patients with persistent Graves' disease and 20 or so patients with newly diagnosed Graves' disease.

Read against the paper, the sample's time point label means: newly diagnosed GD, antithyroid drugs for less than 3 months. For both TCR sequencing and RNA sequencing, RNA was extracted from PBMCs in TRIzol. The diagnosis of Graves' disease was made according to American Thyroid Association guidelines. Patients for the study were recruited at an endocrinology department in Xi'an, China. Each patient gave about 10 milliliters of peripheral blood, collected in an EDTA anticoagulant tube. PBMCs were isolated by Ficoll Paque Plus density gradient separation without further T cell sorting. An Agilent 2100 Bioanalyzer and agarose gel were used to assess RNA quality, and a NanoDrop 2000 was used to measure RNA concentration. On the study overall, not on this receptor specifically: Only the TCR beta chain was sequenced and analyzed. Persistent Graves' disease patients showed lower TCR Shannon entropy and fewer highly expanded clones than newly diagnosed patients, suggesting clonal expansion. As a limitation, the authors acknowledged that the small sample size may reduce accuracy. TRBV28, TRBJ1-2 and TRBJ2-5 were preferentially used in persistent disease, while TRBV20-1 and TRBJ2-1 were favored in newly diagnosed disease. The study examined only peripheral blood because the primary lesion, thyroid tissue, could not be accessed. More public clonotypes were shared among persistent patients (roughly 2,900) than among newly diagnosed patients (966).

Looking up the germline V gene yields CDR1 LGHNA and CDR2 YSLEER. The V end loses 2 bases and the J end loses 2 bases, and a stretch of 12 bases separates them. From the cysteine through the phenylalanine, the CDR3 covers 15 amino acids. The only DNA kept is the CDR3, 45 bases in frame from the first base. These sequences were also reported in another study, on T cells in Graves' hyperthyroidism and ophthalmopathy. Drawing on the second study: Graves' hyperthyroidism was defined as stable when no progression to ophthalmopathy occurred over 18 months of follow-up. Hyperthyroidism patients were aged 18 to 65 years and newly diagnosed, with disease duration of less than 2 months. Exclusion was applied to patients with uncontrolled infections, other autoimmune diseases, pregnancy or lactation. Diagnoses were established on the basis of clinical symptoms, serum thyroxine and TRAb, thyroid ultrasound, and orbital computed tomography. The TCR CDR3 was subjected to a first round of RT-PCR using the HTBI primer set and the Qiagen OneStep RT-PCR kit. Most expanded thyroid clonotypes (frequency above 0.001) were also detected in blood, a finding suggesting that blood repertoires may reflect thyroid immune responses. A model built on a 13 V-J signature distinguished ophthalmopathy from stable hyperthyroidism, reaching roughly 88% sensitivity and 81% to 83% specificity in cross-validation and 80%/75% in testing. In validation, progression to ophthalmopathy was predicted by the model with nearly 71% sensitivity and 72.22% specificity, a median of around 6.5 months before onset. A discovery cohort of about a hundred patients, approximately 45 with Graves' ophthalmopathy and roughly 59 with stable Graves' hyperthyroidism, was used to find distinguishing TCR V-J signatures. An independent validation cohort of about 19 hyperthyroidism patients and about 15 patients who later progressed to ophthalmopathy tested prospective prediction of ophthalmopathy. The 100 or so discovery patients were divided at random into training and test sets in a 7:3 ratio. The study also compared thyroid tissue and blood T-cell repertoires from over 5 Graves' hyperthyroidism patients. After sampling, hyperthyroidism patients received methimazole starting at 30 mg daily, and ophthalmopathy patients received high-dose intravenous methylprednisolone. The libraries were constructed in a second round of multiplex PCR and then size-selected and purified. The libraries were sequenced on an Illumina HiSeq2000 using paired-end 100 bp reads. SOAPnuke was used to process the raw data, throwing out any read that contained adapters or uncalled bases, had a mean Phred below 15, or lacked an exact constant-primer or identifier match. COPE v1.2.5 was used to merge the high-quality paired reads, and each unique nucleotide sequence was defined as a clonotype. MiTCR v1.1 was used to align clonotypes to the IMGT TRBV, TRBD and TRBJ reference segments. The analysis included only V-J combinations with a frequency above 0.0001, which together covered more than 98% of the repertoires. The TCS score was defined as F50 (clonal expansion) divided by E x V (chaos), with BLOSUM62-based TCRdist calculated between CDR3 peptides within each V-J. Welch's t-statistics and random forest reduced just over 500 V-J features to 13, which were used in a naive Bayes classifier (R e1071). Sample size was not statistically predetermined, and blinding of investigators to group allocation was not performed. The paper describes TCR Vbeta CDR3 sequencing of 120 to 150 peripheral blood samples, made up of roughly 40 ophthalmopathy patients, over 70 hyperthyroidism patients and roughly 17 progressor patients.

This material consisted of peripheral blood mononuclear cells (PBMCs), taken at new diagnosis, from a patient treated with antithyroid drugs. The chain joins TRBV4-3 to TRBJ1-1, with no D gene named confidently. The receptor was isolated from a woman younger than 35 with Graves disease. Donor details come from another sample of the same person, matched by shared clones. The nucleotide sequence is TGCGCCAGCAGCCAACTCATGGGAGTAAACACTGAAGCTTTCTTT. This codes for CASSQLMGVNTEAFF.